In its sample, the clone carrying this T cell receptor beta chain was seen a few times. The germline gives CDR1 LGHDT, CDR2 YNNKEL (reference sequence). The CDR3 length is 14 residues. V was clipped by 4 bases and J by 1 base, with 5 bases between them. The sample originates from a study of blood T cell repertoires in COVID-19. About the study: Samples came from the United States, Italy and Spain, spanning acute and convalescent COVID-19.

How the authors handled the data: Amplifying reference gene primers gave estimates of nucleated cell counts. Measured with immunoSEQ multiplex PCR; TCRdb has only the in-frame clones, and not every one. V and J calls and clone size come straight from that table; D and trimming were deduced from the DNA. The sample yields more than 85,000 clones, around 80% seen once. The chain employs TRBV3-1 (or the pseudogene TRBV3-2) and TRBJ2-6, with no clear D. The sequence was collected from a woman aged 80 or over with acute or convalescent COVID-19. Sequencing input: peripheral blood. The DNA for the CDR3 is TGTGCCAGCAGCCCCAGGTCTGGGGCCAACGTCCTGACTTTC. This sequence encodes CASSPRSGANVLTF.